These 24 T cell receptor beta chains were all obtained from the same sample, sequenced in a study of T cell responses to AZD1222 COVID-19 vaccine. Here immunoSEQ multiplex PCR was the method, and the copy in TCRdb shows in-frame clones only, minus some. Among 150,000 to 200,000 clones listed, approximately 89% were seen once. This material consisted of peripheral blood, taken on day 0 of AZD1222 vaccination. The receptors stem from an adult in good health.

This chain joins TRBV12-5 and TRBJ2-1; D possibly corresponds to TRBD2 (6 bases). The germline V and J ends were trimmed by 2 bases and 5 bases, with 13 bases remaining between them. Germline CDR1 reads LGHNT; CDR2 reads FRNRAP. This CDR3 is 15 amino acids long. CDR3 region: CASGLSLANDNEQFF. The CDR3 DNA sequence: TGTGCTAGTGGTTTGAGTCTAGCGAACGACAATGAGCAGTTCTTC. The whole variable domain, filled in from reference TRBV12-5 and TRBJ2-1, reads DARVTQTPRHKVTEMGQEVTMRCQPILGHNTVFWYRQTMMQGLELLAYFRNRAPLDDSGMPKDRFSAEMPDATLATLKIQPSEPRDSAVYFCASGLSLANDNEQFFGPGTRLTVL.

The CDR3 coding sequence is TGTGCCAGCAGTTTAAGGACTTACGGTGGGACCTACAATGAGCAGTTCTTC. Its protein is CASSLRTYGGTYNEQFF. The V gene is TRBV27, the J gene TRBJ2-1; perhaps TRBD2 as D (5 bases). Germline V gene data show CDR1 as MNHEY and CDR2 as SMNVEV (reference sequence). V lost 2 bases and J 2 bases, leaving 16 bases between the germline ends. The CDR3 runs 17 residues.

This chain connects TRBV14 to TRBJ1-4, with TRBD1 matching 8 bases. There are 15 residues in the CDR3. Germline CDR1 is SGHDN and CDR2 is FVKESK. The V segment lost 4 bases and the J segment 7 bases; nucleotides outside the gene matches: 8. CDR3 amino acids: CASSPSDRAVEKLFF. CDR3 DNA: TGTGCCAGCAGCCCTTCGGACAGGGCGGTTGAAAAACTGTTTTTT.

The gene calls are TRBV11-3 and TRBJ2-1; TRBD1 matches at 7 bases. The CDR3 has 15 amino acids. The V gene's germline CDR1 is SGHNT and CDR2 YENEEA. V lost 7 bases, J lost 7 bases, and 13 bases stayed unmatched. The CDR3 bases are TGTGCCAGCATGTACCGGGACAGTCGCCGGAATGAGCAGTTCTTC. Its protein product is CASMYRDSRRNEQFF.

The chain carries TRBV4-2 and TRBJ1-1, with a possible D match to TRBD1 (6 bases). The CDR3 runs 15 residues. The germline V and J ends were trimmed by 0 bases and 1 base, with 9 bases remaining between them. CDR1 LGHNA and CDR2 YNFKEQ come from the germline V gene. Written as DNA, the CDR3 is TGTGCCAGCAGCCAAGATTCGGACAGGAACACTGAAGCTTTCTTT. Its protein product is CASSQDSDRNTEAFF.

This clone came up once. V gene TRBV24-1 combines with J gene TRBJ2-1; TRBD2 matches at 10 bases. The CDR3 loop spans 16 amino acids. J gave up 8 bases and V 2 bases, and 8 bases lay outside the gene matches. Germline loops: CDR1 KGHDR, CDR2 SFDVKD. The CDR3 region is CATSDSASGRVDEQFF. The CDR3 DNA sequence: TGTGCCACCAGTGATTCGGCTAGCGGGAGAGTAGATGAGCAGTTCTTC.

The V gene is TRBV7-6, the J gene TRBJ2-3; D uncertain. Between the trimmed V and J ends, which lost 2 bases and 6 bases, there was a span of 15 bases. Per the germline V gene, CDR1 is SGHVS and CDR2 is FNYEAQ. This CDR3 is 15 amino acids long. This CDR3 reads CASSLMARNVDTQYF. The CDR3 DNA reads as TGTGCCAGCAGCTTAATGGCTAGGAATGTGGATACGCAGTATTTT.

This chain links TRBV2 with TRBJ2-4; D gene uncertain. The germline V and J ends were trimmed by 6 bases and 6 bases, with 3 bases remaining between them. In germline, CDR1 is SNHLY, CDR2 FYNNEI. The CDR3 is 10 amino acids. CDR3 nucleotide sequence: TGTGCCAGCAGCCGAAACATTCAGTACTTC. Amino acid sequence: CASSRNIQYF.

This rearrangement joins TRBV3-1 (or the pseudogene TRBV3-2) to TRBJ2-1; D could derive from TRBD1 or TRBD2 (5 bases each). Germline V CDR1 and CDR2: LGHDT, YNNKEL (reference sequence). V lost 1 base and J lost 6, with 10 bases in between. CDR3 length equals 14 residues. The CDR3 protein is CASSQGGGGNEQFF. CDR3 nucleotides: TGTGCCAGCAGCCAAGGGGGCGGAGGCAATGAGCAGTTCTTC.

The chain couples TRBV6-5 to TRBJ1-1; D is possibly TRBD1 (5 bases). CDR1 and CDR2 (germline): MNHEY, SVGAGI. The CDR3 extends over 13 amino acids. V lost 6 bases, J lost 3 bases, and 11 bases lay in between. CDR3 sequence: CASSSRDDTEAFF. The CDR3 DNA is TGTGCCAGCAGCTCCCGGGACGACACTGAAGCTTTCTTT.

V usage is TRBV4-1 and J usage is TRBJ1-1; D is undetermined. The CDR3 spans 13 residues. V was cut by 1 base and J by 7 bases, with 10 bases left in between. Germline values: CDR1 MGHRA, CDR2 YSYEKL. The CDR3 bases are TGCGCCAGCAGCCAAGCTTGGAAGCTTGAAGCTTTCTTT. Its protein product is CASSQAWKLEAFF.

This clone was recorded only once. The sample carries other DNA sequences with the same CDR3. J is TRBJ2-3 and V is TRBV9, with D possibly TRBD2 on 5 matching bases. Looked up from germline, CDR1 is SGDLS and CDR2 is YYNGEE. The CDR3 has 14 residues. Trimming shortened V by 2 bases and J by 0 bases, and 7 bases separated the two germline ends. The CDR3, as DNA: TGTGCCAGCAGCGTCGAGGGAAGCACAGATACGCAGTATTTT. It encodes CASSVEGSTDTQYF.

The rearrangement joins TRBV5-1 to TRBJ1-6; D is possibly TRBD1 (5 bases). The CDR3 sequence is 13 residues long. The ends were cut back, 4 bases at V and 10 bases at J, with 12 bases in the middle. Per germline, CDR1 SGHRS and CDR2 YFSETQ. CDR3 region: CASSLQGSSPLHF. As DNA, the CDR3 is TGCGCCAGCAGCCTGCAGGGCAGCTCACCCCTCCACTTT.

This clone was seen only a few times. This chain uses TRBV19 with TRBJ2-3; perhaps D is TRBD1 or TRBD2 (5 bases each). V was trimmed by 2 bases and J by 5 bases, leaving 20 bases between them. This CDR3 comprises 17 residues. Per germline, CDR1 LNHDA and CDR2 SQIVND (reference sequence). CDR3 sequence reads: CASSILESSPRGDTQYF. CDR3 nucleotide sequence: TGTGCCAGTAGTATACTTGAATCTAGCCCAAGGGGAGATACGCAGTATTTT.

The gene calls are TRBV5-4 and TRBJ1-3; D call uncertain. CDR1 and CDR2 from the germline V gene are SGHNT and YYREEE (reference sequence). Trimming pared 5 bases from V and 1 base from J, leaving 4 bases between. The CDR3 loop spans 12 amino acids. CDR3 in DNA: TGTGCCAGCAGGGGGTCTGGAAACACCATATATTTT. It is translated as CASRGSGNTIYF.

The genes are TRBV7-3 and TRBJ2-3, with no clear D. V lost 1 base and J lost 3, with 8 bases in between. Germline assignment: CDR1 SGHTA and CDR2 FQGTGA. The CDR3 is 14 residues long. CDR3 amino acids: CASSLKGSTDTQYF. CDR3 bases: TGTGCCAGCAGCTTAAAAGGATCGACAGATACGCAGTATTTT.

This rearrangement joins TRBV5-1 to TRBJ2-7; 7 nucleotides agree with TRBD1. With V trimmed by 0 bases and J by 0 bases, 6 bases remained unmatched. CDR1 is SGHRS and CDR2 is YFSETQ in the germline V gene. CDR3 length: 16 amino acids. CDR3 region: CASSLAYAGGSYEQYF. The CDR3 DNA reads as TGCGCCAGCAGCTTGGCCTACGCAGGGGGCTCCTACGAGCAGTACTTC.

V usage is TRBV2 and J usage is TRBJ1-1; D gene unclear. This CDR3 region has 12 residues. Trimming pared 8 bases from V and 3 bases from J, leaving 10 bases between. The V gene's germline CDR1 is SNHLY and CDR2 FYNNEI. CDR3 bases: TGTGCCAGCCAAGAGCCGCACACTGAAGCTTTCTTT. Amino acids: CASQEPHTEAFF.

This sequence joins TRBV5-1 and TRBJ2-6, with D possibly matching TRBD2 (7 bases). V dropped 4 bases and J dropped 4 bases, with 18 bases sitting between them. This CDR3 region has 17 residues. Germline assignment: CDR1 SGHRS and CDR2 YFSETQ. CDR3 amino acids: CASSAGAGVSGANVLTF. The CDR3 DNA is TGCGCCAGCAGCGCGGGGGCGGGAGTGTCAGGGGCCAACGTCCTGACTTTC.

This chain connects TRBV11-2 to TRBJ1-2; perhaps TRBD1 as D (5 bases). Trimming cost V 5 bases and J 8 bases, with 15 bases left between them. This CDR3 is 13 amino acids long. Germline V gene data show CDR1 as SGHAT and CDR2 as FQNNGV. CDR3 in DNA: TGTGCCAGCAGCGACGGAGGGGCCTACGGCTACACCTTC. This codes for CASSDGGAYGYTF.

This clone was counted a few times. The V gene is TRBV24-1, the J gene TRBJ1-1; TRBD1 aligns across 7 bases. In germline, CDR1 is KGHDR, CDR2 SFDVKD. The CDR3 contains 13 residues. With 10 bases clipped from V and 4 bases from J, the junction kept 8 bases outside the gene matches. The CDR3 loop reads CATRRGLSTEAFF. CDR3 in DNA: TGTGCCACGCGCAGGGGGTTGAGCACTGAAGCTTTCTTT.

This chain uses TRBV6-6 with TRBJ1-6, with TRBD1 as a possible D gene (6 bases). This CDR3 comprises 16 residues. Trimming shortened V by 7 bases and J by 5 bases, and 18 bases separated the two germline ends. The germline CDR1 and CDR2 sequences are MNHNY and SVGAGI (reference sequence). The CDR3 DNA reads as TGTGCCAGCATCCTGGGGGGGCAGCTCAATAATTCACCCCTCCACTTT. Its protein product is CASILGGQLNNSPLHF.

This clone was recorded a few times. V and J are TRBV6-5 and TRBJ1-5; perhaps TRBD1 as D (6 bases). V was trimmed by 11 bases and J by 7 bases, leaving 18 bases between them. CDR3 length: 13 amino acids. In germline, CDR1 is MNHEY, CDR2 SVGAGI. CDR3 bases: TGTGCCTGCCGCACGGTTGGGGGCCAGCCCCAGCATTTT. It yields the protein CACRTVGGQPQHF.

The V and J genes are TRBV28 and TRBJ1-1, with D perhaps matching TRBD1 (5 bases). The germline V gene encodes CDR1 MDHEN and CDR2 SYDVKM. There are 14 residues in the CDR3. Trimming removed 5 bases at V and 8 bases at J, with 18 bases between. The CDR3 reads CASSTLGGVAEAFF. The CDR3 DNA reads as TGTGCCAGCAGTACCCTAGGAGGGGTTGCCGAAGCTTTCTTT.